Each of the 18 T cell receptor beta chains below was sequenced from the same sample in a study of blood T cells in healthy people across ages. Through a sample-barcoded 5' primer and a J-beta primer mix, a second PCR was run for 7 to 11 cycles. TCRdb analysed the 5' RACE reads with MiXCR anew, one entry per CDR3 protein. The table shows roughly 860,000 distinct CDR3 sequences, with approximately 65% occurring only once. The material sequenced was blood. These receptors came from a man aged 25-45 years in good health.

The gene calls are TRBV6-5 and TRBJ2-1; 8 nucleotides match TRBD2. Germline V gene data show CDR1 as MNHEY and CDR2 as SVGAGI. The CDR3 loop spans 16 amino acids. V lost 5 bases to trimming and J lost 0 bases; unmatched junction nucleotides: 6. CDR3 protein: CASSTPSGGSYNEQFF. The CDR3 region has the DNA TGTGCCAGCAGTACCCCGAGCGGGGGCTCCTACAATGAGCAGTTCTTC.

This clonotype was observed a handful of times. V and J are TRBV15 and TRBJ2-1; D call uncertain. The germline V gene has CDR1 LNHNV and CDR2 YYDKDF (reference sequence). The V gene lost 5 bases and the J gene lost 8 bases, with 7 bases spanning the gap. The CDR3 length is 11 residues. The CDR3 spells CATSRVDEQFF. CDR3 coding DNA: TGTGCCACCAGCCGGGTCGATGAGCAGTTCTTC.

The gene calls are TRBV18 and TRBJ2-7; 7 nucleotides agree with TRBD2. V lost 3 bases, J lost 4 bases, and 3 bases stayed unmatched. CDR1 and CDR2 (germline): KGHSH, LQKENI. The CDR3 covers 13 residues. This CDR3 reads CASSPERGYEQYF. The CDR3 region has the DNA TGTGCCAGCTCACCCGAGCGGGGTTACGAGCAGTACTTC.

The chain is built from TRBV10-3 and TRBJ1-4; possibly TRBD1 for D (5 bases). Per the germline V gene, CDR1 is ENHRY and CDR2 is SYGVKD. The germline V and J ends were trimmed by 6 bases and 6 bases, with 11 bases remaining between them. This CDR3 is built from 13 residues. The CDR3 coding sequence is TGTGCCATCAGCGGGGACGGTGATGAAAAACTGTTTTTT. Translated, it gives CAISGDGDEKLFF.

The chain carries TRBV20-1 and TRBJ1-6; 7 nucleotides align to TRBD1. CDR3 length equals 14 residues. V gave up 5 bases and J gave up 7 bases; unmatched junction bases: 8. Germline CDR1 DFQATT, CDR2 SNEGSKA (reference sequence). In DNA, the CDR3 is TGCAGTGCTGTCGCAGGGACAGCCAATTCACCCCTCCACTTT. Its protein is CSAVAGTANSPLHF.

The J gene is TRBJ1-2, the V gene TRBV9; D is perhaps TRBD1 (6 bases). The CDR3 runs 15 residues. The ends were cut back, 4 bases at V and 2 bases at J, with 15 bases in the middle. CDR1 SGDLS and CDR2 YYNGEE come from the germline V gene. As DNA, the CDR3 is TGTGCCAGCAGCCAAGGGGGACACTCCAACTATGGCTACACCTTC. This gives the protein CASSQGGHSNYGYTF.

The rearrangement links TRBV4-3 to TRBJ1-5, with a possible D match to TRBD1 (5 bases). Germline CDR1 LGHNA, CDR2 YSLEER. The V gene lost 1 base and the J gene lost 7 bases, with 14 bases spanning the gap. The CDR3 runs 15 residues. This CDR3 is CASSQGHRGVQPQHF. DNA for the CDR3: TGCGCCAGCAGCCAAGGGCACCGAGGGGTCCAGCCCCAGCATTTT.

This clonotype has a handful of counts. This rearrangement joins TRBV12-3 or TRBV12-4 to TRBJ2-1, with D possibly matching TRBD1 (5 bases). V lost 6 bases to trimming and J lost 3 bases, with 18 bases between them. This CDR3 spans 16 amino acids. CDR3: CASRHSRAYFYNEQFF. For the CDR3, the DNA is TGTGCCAGCAGACACTCCAGGGCCTATTTCTACAATGAGCAGTTCTTC.

Worth noting for this clonotype: One end of the junction does not line up with germline, which may come from a read error. The chain has TRBV20-1 and TRBJ2-1; no reliable D call. Germline V lookup: CDR1 DFQATT, CDR2 SNEGSKA (reference sequence). This CDR3 comprises 15 residues. The CDR3: CSARDRALPYSEQFF. CDR3 sequence (DNA): TGCAGTGCTAGAGATCGAGCGCTACCCTACAGTGAGCAGTTCTTC.

The V call is TRBV9, the J call TRBJ2-1; D uncertain. CDR1 is SGDLS and CDR2 is YYNGEE in the germline V gene. The CDR3 loop spans 17 amino acids. V was pared by 0 bases and J by 0 bases, with 13 bases between. The CDR3 DNA reads as TGTGCCAGCAGCGTAGCAAGAGCTACTGACTCCTACAATGAGCAGTTCTTC. As protein: CASSVARATDSYNEQFF. The variable domain in full, completed from reference TRBV9 and TRBJ2-1, reads DSGVTQTPKHLITATGQRVTLRCSPRSGDLSVYWYQQSLDQGLQFLIQYYNGEERAKGNILERFSAQQFPDLHSELNLSSLELGDSALYFCASSVARATDSYNEQFFGPGTRLTVL.

V and J are TRBV25-1 and TRBJ2-7, with 10 nucleotides matching TRBD1. Germline CDR1 reads MGHDK; CDR2 reads SYGVNS. J gave up 3 bases and V 1 base, and 21 bases lay outside the gene matches. CDR3 length: 21 amino acids. CDR3 nucleotides: TGTGCCAGCAGTGAATCTGTCGTCAGGGACAGGGGACACTTTAACGTCTACGAGCAGTACTTC. Its translation is CASSESVVRDRGHFNVYEQYF.

The J gene is TRBJ2-6, the V gene TRBV7-3; TRBD1 aligns across 8 bases. Germline trimming cut 2 bases from V and 4 bases from J; bases unmatched to any gene: 10. The germline V gene encodes CDR1 SGHTA and CDR2 FQGTGA. The CDR3 runs 18 residues. CDR3 bases: TGTGCCAGCAGCTTATGGACAGGGACCCGTCCCGGGGCCAACGTCCTGACTTTC. Its protein is CASSLWTGTRPGANVLTF.

Only a few counts were recorded for this clonotype. The J gene is TRBJ2-7, the V gene TRBV7-3, with TRBD1 identical over 8 bases. Trimming took 5 bases from V and 9 from J; bases not matched to a gene: 12. CDR3 size: 14 residues. CDR1 and CDR2 from the germline V gene are SGHTA and FQGTGA. The CDR3 nucleotides are TGTGCCAGCAGCCACAGGGGGTTCAATTCTGGGCAGTACTTC. Protein product: CASSHRGFNSGQYF.

The V call is TRBV20-1, the J call TRBJ1-1; TRBD1 matches at 12 bases. The CDR3 is 15 residues long. Germline-derived CDR1 and CDR2 are DFQATT and SNEGSKA (reference sequence). The CDR3 DNA is TGCAGCCTCAGACCGGGACAGGGGGCGAGGGCTGAAGCTTTCTTT. It specifies CSLRPGQGARAEAFF.

The chain links TRBV3-1 to TRBJ2-7, with TRBD1 matching 8 bases. The trim removed 0 bases at V and 6 bases at J, leaving 4 bases unmatched. CDR3 length: 14 residues. Looked up from germline, CDR1 is LGHDT and CDR2 is YNNKEL (reference sequence). The CDR3 reads CASSQDVQGVEQYF. CDR3 in DNA: TGTGCCAGCAGCCAAGATGTACAGGGGGTCGAGCAGTACTTC.

As DNA, the CDR3 is TGTGCCAGCAGCCTATTTATTATGATCTCGGGGCCCCACGAGCAGTTCTTC. It encodes CASSLFIMISGPHEQFF. The chain is built from TRBV7-9 and TRBJ2-1; either TRBD1 or TRBD2 may fit D (5 bases each). CDR3 length equals 17 residues. Between the trimmed V and J ends, which lost 5 bases and 10 bases, there was a span of 27 bases. The V gene's germline CDR1 is SEHNR and CDR2 FQNEAQ (reference sequence).

This chain uses TRBV14 with TRBJ2-7; D is unclear. The germline V gene encodes CDR1 SGHDN and CDR2 FVKESK. The CDR3 totals 14 residues. V lost 0 bases to trimming and J lost 4 bases, with 10 bases between them. CDR3 DNA: TGTGCCAGCAGCCAAGATTTCATCTCGTACGAGCAGTACTTC. Translating it yields CASSQDFISYEQYF.

The rearrangement uses TRBV11-2 and TRBJ2-7, with 11 bases lining up with TRBD2. The CDR3 consists of 16 residues. Germline CDR1 SGHAT, CDR2 FQNNGV. The junction had 10 bases not matched to a gene; V was cut back by 4 bases and J by 5 bases. The CDR3 spells CASSSLSSGGLNEQYF. The CDR3 DNA is TGTGCCAGCAGCTCCCTCTCTAGCGGGGGGTTGAACGAGCAGTACTTC.